This entry lists 24 T cell receptor beta chains sequenced from one sample in a study of blood T cell repertoires in COVID-19 (TCRdb year 2020). Receptor libraries were prepared by the immunoSEQ multiplex PCR assay. Drawn from immuneACCESS, this table holds only the in-frame rearrangements with V and J called that TCRdb kept. Clones are partly lost; checked studies trace under half to an unresolved V gene and leave the rest unexplained. This sample comprises tens of thousands of clones, around 77% of them detected only once. About a fifth of the sample comes from the top ten. The specimen sequenced was peripheral blood. The receptors were gathered from a man older than 75 with active or convalescent COVID-19.

This clone was seen more than once but under ten times. This sample also contains other DNA sequences that code for the same CDR3. This chain joins TRBV7-9 and TRBJ2-1, with 8 bases that match TRBD1. Trimming removed 5 bases from V and 4 bases from J; junction bases left unmatched: 10. CDR3 length: 16 amino acids. The V gene's germline CDR1 is SEHNR and CDR2 FQNEAQ (reference sequence). The CDR3, as DNA: TGTGCCAGCAGCCCATTGACAGGGGCCCCGTACAATGAGCAGTTCTTC. It encodes CASSPLTGAPYNEQFF.

The rearrangement uses TRBV6-5 and TRBJ2-3; no firm D call. This CDR3 spans 14 amino acids. CDR1 is MNHEY and CDR2 is SVGAGI in the germline V gene. Deletions cut 6 bases from V and 0 bases from J, with 10 bases between. CDR3 sequence: CASRETLSTDTQYF. For the CDR3, the DNA is TGTGCCAGCAGGGAGACCCTCAGCACAGATACGCAGTATTTT.

The chain employs TRBV7-3 and TRBJ2-1; D is ambiguous. Trimming removed 5 bases from V and 6 bases from J, with 11 bases in between. This CDR3 is built from 13 residues. Germline V gives CDR1 SGHTA, CDR2 FQGTGA. CDR3 amino acids: CASSPGFGNEQFF. The CDR3 DNA is TGTGCCAGCAGCCCCGGGTTCGGCAATGAGCAGTTCTTC.

The chain is built from TRBV18 and TRBJ1-6; D uncertain. V was clipped by 2 bases and J by 0 bases, with 8 bases between them. CDR1 is KGHSH and CDR2 is LQKENI in the germline V gene. CDR3 length equals 16 residues. CDR3 nucleotides: TGTGCCAGCTCACCAATGAGGAGCTCCTATAATTCACCCCTCCACTTT. Its protein product is CASSPMRSSYNSPLHF.

The chain couples TRBV19 to TRBJ1-6; D is ambiguous. The germline V gene encodes CDR1 LNHDA and CDR2 SQIVND (reference sequence). V was clipped by 7 bases and J by 8 bases, with 15 bases between them. The CDR3 is 14 amino acids. The CDR3 DNA is TGTGCCAGTACCCCTCCCGGGGAACATTCACCCCTCCACTTT. The encoded protein is CASTPPGEHSPLHF.

The chain employs TRBV5-1 and TRBJ2-3, with 8 bases aligning to TRBD2. The V and J ends lost 2 bases and 6 bases, in that order; junction bases with no gene match: 8. The germline V gene has CDR1 SGHRS and CDR2 YFSETQ. This CDR3 contains 15 residues. The DNA for the CDR3 is TGCGCCAGCAGCTTACGTGCAGCGGGGGCCGATACGCAGTATTTT. The encoded protein is CASSLRAAGADTQYF.

The chain recombines TRBV18 with TRBJ2-7; 7 bases align to TRBD1. CDR1 and CDR2 (germline): KGHSH, LQKENI. The CDR3 covers 13 residues. Trimming took 3 bases from V and 5 from J; bases not matched to a gene: 4. This CDR3 is CASSPITGDEQYF. The CDR3 coding sequence is TGTGCCAGCTCACCTATAACAGGGGACGAGCAGTACTTC.

The CDR3 is CASSYEGQGGETQYF. The DNA for the CDR3 is TGTGCCAGCAGTTACGAGGGACAGGGCGGGGAGACCCAGTACTTC. V is TRBV6-5 and J is TRBJ2-5, with TRBD1 matching over 9 bases. The length of the CDR3 is 15 residues. The germline V gene has CDR1 MNHEY and CDR2 SVGAGI. J lost 5 bases, V lost 2 bases, and 6 bases had no gene match.

This clone has more than one count but fewer than ten. CDR3 coding DNA: TGTGCCAGCAGTTTAGGGCAGGGCCGAGCTTTCTTT. The encoded protein is CASSLGQGRAFF. The chain employs TRBV28 and TRBJ1-1, with a possible D match to TRBD1 (5 bases). In germline, CDR1 is MDHEN, CDR2 SYDVKM. This CDR3 has 12 residues. Trimming shortened V by 2 bases and J by 10 bases, and 11 bases separated the two germline ends.

The chain has TRBV12-3 or TRBV12-4 and TRBJ1-1; no reliable D call. Trimming cost V 4 bases and J 9 bases, with 15 bases left between them. This CDR3 contains 13 residues. The CDR3 bases are TGTGCCAGCAGTTCTAGCGCAGGCGCCCAAGCTTTCTTT. This codes for CASSSSAGAQAFF.

This rearrangement joins TRBV4-2 to TRBJ2-3; possibly TRBD2 for D (6 bases). The V end was cut by 3 bases, the J end by 2 bases, with 18 bases between. This CDR3 has 17 amino acids. The germline V gene has CDR1 LGHNA and CDR2 YNFKEQ. DNA of the CDR3: TGTGCCAGCAGCCAGGAGGGAGGCGGCGGGGACACAGATACGCAGTATTTT. It specifies CASSQEGGGGDTDTQYF.

The V gene is TRBV7-8, the J gene TRBJ2-3; 10 bases fit TRBD2. V was clipped by 2 bases and J by 0 bases; unmatched bases: 8. This CDR3 contains 18 residues. Germline V lookup: CDR1 SGHVS, CDR2 FQNEAQ. The CDR3 region is CASSLRPSGGPSTDTQYF. DNA for the CDR3: TGTGCCAGCAGCTTACGGCCTAGCGGGGGCCCTAGCACAGATACGCAGTATTTT.

V gene TRBV7-3 combines with J gene TRBJ2-5, with a possible D match to TRBD2 (5 bases). With 11 bases removed from V and 5 bases from J, the gap between germline ends came to 21 bases. Germline loops: CDR1 SGHTA, CDR2 FQGTGA. This CDR3 has 14 residues. The CDR3 sequence: CASSNGLDSETQYF. Here the CDR3 DNA reads TGTGCCTCTAGTAATGGGTTGGACTCGGAGACCCAGTACTTC.

This clone was seen at least ten times. The J gene is TRBJ2-5, the V gene TRBV11-2; 11 bases match TRBD2. Unmatched junction bases numbered 9, after V lost 1 base and J lost 2 bases. The CDR3 runs 18 residues. The germline CDR1 and CDR2 sequences are SGHAT and FQNNGV. The CDR3, as DNA: TGTGCCAGCAGCTTAGTATCGTTGGGACTAGCGGCTCAAGAGACCCAGTACTTC. It translates to CASSLVSLGLAAQETQYF.

This sequence joins TRBV4-1 and TRBJ2-7, with 7 nucleotides matching TRBD1. V dropped 8 bases and J dropped 3; count of bases not matched to a gene: 13. CDR3 length equals 15 residues. CDR1 is MGHRA and CDR2 is YSYEKL in the germline V gene. The CDR3 sequence is CASSPTDRDIYEQYF. The CDR3 DNA reads TGCGCCAGCTCCCCGACTGACAGGGACATCTACGAGCAGTACTTC.

V is TRBV7-8 and J is TRBJ1-2, with D perhaps TRBD1 (5 bases). This CDR3 comprises 14 residues. CDR1 is SGHVS and CDR2 is FQNEAQ in the germline V gene. The V and J ends lost 4 bases and 5 bases respectively, with 14 bases between them. CDR3 DNA: TGTGCCAGCAGCTGGGACGGGCGGGGGTATGGCTACACCTTC. This sequence encodes CASSWDGRGYGYTF.

The chain employs TRBV6-6 and TRBJ1-1, with 9 bases identical to TRBD1. CDR1 and CDR2 from the germline V gene are MNHNY and SVGAGI (reference sequence). CDR3 length: 18 amino acids. Unmatched junction bases numbered 13, after V lost 5 bases and J lost 0 bases. CDR3: CASSPFPGQGSMNTEAFF. In DNA form, the CDR3 reads TGTGCCAGCAGTCCTTTTCCGGGACAGGGTTCCATGAACACTGAAGCTTTCTTT.

This chain links TRBV4-3 with TRBJ2-2, with TRBD1 as a possible D gene (5 bases). The V gene lost 2 bases and the J gene lost 5 bases, with 12 bases spanning the gap. CDR1 is LGHNA, CDR2 YSLEER, per germline. This CDR3 has 15 residues. In nucleotides, the CDR3 is TGCGCCAGCAGCCAATTAGGGGCAGAAACCGGGGAGCTGTTTTTT. It translates to CASSQLGAETGELFF.

The rearrangement joins TRBV12-3 or TRBV12-4 to TRBJ1-1; D uncertain. The CDR3 runs to 11 residues. The ends were cut back, 5 bases at V and 3 bases at J, with 4 bases in the middle. The CDR3 protein is CASSLYTEAFF. In nucleotides, the CDR3 is TGTGCCAGCAGTCTATACACTGAAGCTTTCTTT.

The CDR3, as DNA: TGTGCCAGCTCACCAGGGGGCGGTTCACCCCTCCACTTT. Translated: CASSPGGGSPLHF. The chain has TRBV18 and TRBJ1-6, with a possible D match to TRBD1 (6 bases). The CDR3 consists of 13 residues. The germline V gene encodes CDR1 KGHSH and CDR2 LQKENI. V was pared by 2 bases and J by 9 bases, with 8 bases between.

V usage is TRBV4-2 and J usage is TRBJ1-2; 7 bases line up with TRBD1. The ends lost 2 bases at V and 8 bases at J; junction bases unmatched: 11. CDR1 is LGHNA and CDR2 is YNFKEQ in the germline V gene. The CDR3 contains 15 residues. The CDR3: CASSQTSTGVGGYTF. The CDR3 DNA reads TGTGCCAGCAGCCAAACCTCAACAGGGGTAGGCGGCTACACCTTC.

CDR3 in amino acids: CASSELYGQGLNTGELFF. The CDR3 DNA follows: TGTGCCAGCAGTGAATTATACGGACAGGGGCTGAACACCGGGGAGCTGTTTTTT. This chain uses TRBV25-1 with TRBJ2-2, with 9 bases matching TRBD1. V trimming: 1 base; J trimming: 1 base; junction bases outside the gene matches: 7. The CDR3 has 18 amino acids. Germline CDR1 is MGHDK and CDR2 is SYGVNS.

V and J are TRBV5-8 and TRBJ2-1, with 11 bases that match TRBD2. The germline V gene has CDR1 SGHTS and CDR2 YDEGEE. The trim removed 2 bases at V and 4 bases at J, leaving 8 bases unmatched. This CDR3 contains 17 residues. The CDR3 reads CASSFMTGTSGYNEQFF. CDR3 DNA sequence: TGTGCCAGCAGCTTCATGACCGGGACTAGCGGATACAATGAGCAGTTCTTC.

The CDR3 DNA is TGCGCCAGCAGCTCTGGGACAGGGACCAATCAGCCCCAGCATTTT. Translating it yields CASSSGTGTNQPQHF. The V and J genes are TRBV5-1 and TRBJ1-5, with TRBD1 matching over 9 bases. In germline, CDR1 is SGHRS, CDR2 YFSETQ. V was clipped by 3 bases and J by 3 bases; unmatched bases: 4. CDR3 length: 15 amino acids. Full variable domain (missing parts from reference TRBV5-1 and TRBJ1-5): KAGVTQTPRYLIKTRGQQVTLSCSPISGHRSVSWYQQTPGQGLQFLFEYFSETQRNKGNFPGRFSGRQFSNSRSEMNVSTLELGDSALYLCASSSGTGTNQPQHFGDGTRLSIL.